The 30 T cell receptor beta chains below were found in one sample sequenced in a study of response to subunit inactivated influenza vaccine. One entry per CDR3 protein results from TCRdb running MiXCR on the RT-PCR reads. The table has more than 450,000 distinct CDR3 sequences, about 11% seen once. This sample also belongs to another study, concerning T cells expressing NK-cell markers. As that study records: Template switching by 5'RACE with UMIs generated the TCR beta cDNA.

Here the sequenced sample was PBMCs from blood, taken on the day of vaccination. These receptors came from a man in his forties or fifties who received an inactivated influenza vaccine.

In its sample, this clonotype was seen a few times. This rearrangement joins TRBV5-1 to TRBJ1-4; D unclear. CDR1 and CDR2 (germline): SGHRS, YFSETQ. The CDR3 totals 15 residues. Trimming stripped 1 base from V and 3 bases from J, with 10 bases between. The CDR3 loop reads CASSLTVGSNEKLFF. The CDR3 coding sequence is TGCGCCAGCAGCTTGACTGTCGGTTCTAATGAAAAACTGTTTTTT. Full variable domain (remainder filled in from reference TRBV5-1 and TRBJ1-4): KAGVTQTPRYLIKTRGQQVTLSCSPISGHRSVSWYQQTPGQGLQFLFEYFSETQRNKGNFPGRFSGRQFSNSRSEMNVSTLELGDSALYLCASSLTVGSNEKLFFGSGTQLSVL.

The chain couples TRBV11-2 to TRBJ2-1; D is perhaps TRBD1 or TRBD2 (5 bases each). The CDR3 contains 17 residues. Germline V CDR1 and CDR2: SGHAT, FQNNGV. Between the trimmed V and J ends, which lost 5 bases and 0 bases, there was a span of 17 bases. CDR3 coding DNA: TGTGCCAGCAGCCTAACGAGGGACGCAAGCTCCTACAATGAGCAGTTCTTC. Its protein is CASSLTRDASSYNEQFF.

The DNA for the CDR3 is TGTGCCACCAGCAGAGGACTAGCGGGAGATGAGACCCAGTACTTC. Translating it yields CATSRGLAGDETQYF. V usage is TRBV15 and J usage is TRBJ2-5; 12 nucleotides agree with TRBD2. The trim removed 1 base at V and 5 bases at J, leaving 2 bases unmatched. Germline-derived CDR1 and CDR2 are LNHNV and YYDKDF (reference sequence). CDR3 size: 15 residues.

This chain joins TRBV28 and TRBJ2-3; 9 bases match TRBD1. The CDR3 covers 15 residues. V lost 5 bases and J lost 5; bases outside the gene matches: 8. The germline V gene has CDR1 MDHEN and CDR2 SYDVKM. CDR3: CASSIPGQGVDTQYF. CDR3 in DNA: TGTGCCAGCAGTATCCCGGGACAGGGTGTAGATACGCAGTATTTT.

CDR3 in amino acids: CASSGQSGSNTGELFF. The CDR3 nucleotides are TGTGCCAGCAGCGGGCAAAGCGGGTCCAACACCGGGGAGCTGTTTTTT. V and J are TRBV9 and TRBJ2-2; D is possibly TRBD2 (6 bases). Germline V gene lookup returns CDR1 SGDLS and CDR2 YYNGEE. V lost 3 bases and J lost 2, with 14 bases in between. This CDR3 is built from 16 residues.

This clonotype has at least ten counts. This chain links TRBV5-1 with TRBJ2-7; 8 nucleotides line up with TRBD1. The V and J ends lost 4 bases and 2 bases, in that order; junction bases with no gene match: 8. There are 15 residues in the CDR3. Germline values: CDR1 SGHRS, CDR2 YFSETQ. Here the CDR3 reads CASSHGDRNTYEQYF. CDR3 coding DNA: TGCGCCAGCAGCCACGGGGACAGGAACACCTACGAGCAGTACTTC.

This clonotype was counted many times. The genes are TRBV20-1 and TRBJ2-4, with TRBD1 matching 9 bases. Trimming took 3 bases from V and 1 from J; bases not matched to a gene: 16. The CDR3 runs 19 residues. CDR1 and CDR2 from the germline V gene are DFQATT and SNEGSKA (reference sequence). The CDR3, as DNA: TGCAGTGCTAGGCTATTGACAGGGGGTACAAGGGAGGCCAAAAACATTCAGTACTTC. This translates into CSARLLTGGTREAKNIQYF.

The sample holds a few counts of this clonotype. V gene TRBV7-2 combines with J gene TRBJ2-1, with 15 bases that match TRBD2. The germline V gene encodes CDR1 SGHTA and CDR2 FQGNSA. V gave up 7 bases and J gave up 10 bases; unmatched junction bases: 5. The CDR3 totals 14 residues. The CDR3 nucleotides are TGTGCCAGCACCACCGGGACTAGCGGGAGGGAGCAGTTCTTC. It translates to CASTTGTSGREQFF.

The V gene is TRBV12-3 or TRBV12-4, the J gene TRBJ2-5; 11 bases fit TRBD2. The J segment lost 4 bases and the V segment lost 6 bases, leaving 7 bases of the junction unmatched. The CDR3 loop spans 15 amino acids. Written as DNA, the CDR3 is TGTGCCAGCAGCGGACTAGCGGGCGACGGAGAGACCCAGTACTTC. Its translation is CASSGLAGDGETQYF.

At least ten counts were recorded for this clonotype. V usage is TRBV6-1 and J usage is TRBJ1-5, with TRBD1 as a possible D gene (5 bases). This CDR3 is built from 15 residues. V dropped 5 bases and J dropped 0 bases, with 11 bases sitting between them. The germline gives CDR1 MNHNS, CDR2 SASEGT. The CDR3 sequence is CASSRDPNSNQPQHF. The CDR3, as DNA: TGTGCCAGCAGTCGGGACCCAAATAGCAATCAGCCCCAGCATTTT.

This chain joins TRBV29-1 and TRBJ2-7, with unresolved D. The CDR3 has 11 residues. Between the trimmed V and J ends, which lost 5 bases and 4 bases, there was a span of 9 bases. Per germline, CDR1 SQVTM and CDR2 ANQGSEA. In nucleotides, the CDR3 is TGCAGCGTTCAAGGATGGTACGAGCAGTACTTC. Its translation: CSVQGWYEQYF.

V gene TRBV5-1 combines with J gene TRBJ1-1, with D possibly being TRBD1 (6 bases). This CDR3 spans 14 amino acids. The ends were cut back, 0 bases at V and 6 bases at J, with 12 bases in the middle. CDR1 SGHRS and CDR2 YFSETQ come from the germline V gene. The CDR3 loop reads CASSLDPGVPEAFF. The DNA for the CDR3 is TGCGCCAGCAGCTTGGATCCAGGGGTCCCTGAAGCTTTCTTT. Using reference TRBV5-1 and TRBJ1-1 for the parts outside the CDR3, the full variable domain is KAGVTQTPRYLIKTRGQQVTLSCSPISGHRSVSWYQQTPGQGLQFLFEYFSETQRNKGNFPGRFSGRQFSNSRSEMNVSTLELGDSALYLCASSLDPGVPEAFFGQGTRLTVV.

This clonotype was seen a handful of times. CDR3 in DNA: TGCAGTGCTAGCGGAGGGCCAGCGGGGGATGAGCAGTTCTTC. Its protein product is CSASGGPAGDEQFF. The chain employs TRBV20-1 and TRBJ2-1; 8 bases align to TRBD2. The V and J ends lost 3 bases and 8 bases, in that order; junction bases with no gene match: 9. The germline V gene encodes CDR1 DFQATT and CDR2 SNEGSKA (reference sequence). The CDR3 covers 14 residues.

The rearrangement links TRBV14 to TRBJ2-2, with 7 bases identical to TRBD2. V shed 1 base, J shed 0 bases, and the junction held 8 bases outside the gene matches. Germline V gene data show CDR1 as SGHDN and CDR2 as FVKESK. This CDR3 spans 18 amino acids. The CDR3 here is CASSQGGLADANTGELFF. The CDR3 DNA sequence: TGTGCCAGCAGCCAAGGCGGCCTAGCGGATGCGAACACCGGGGAGCTGTTTTTT.

This rearrangement joins TRBV29-1 to TRBJ2-1; D is unresolved. With 2 bases removed from V and 10 bases from J, the gap between germline ends came to 6 bases. Germline CDR1 SQVTM, CDR2 ANQGSEA. CDR3 length: 10 amino acids. CDR3 amino acids: CSVEPEEQFF. The CDR3 nucleotides are TGCAGCGTTGAACCGGAGGAGCAGTTCTTC.

The chain joins TRBV4-1 to TRBJ1-5; tentatively, D is TRBD1 (5 bases). V was cut by 4 bases and J by 1 base, with 11 bases left in between. The CDR3 contains 15 residues. Germline V gene sequence: CDR1 MGHRA, CDR2 YSYEKL. CDR3: CASSRDGGSNQPQHF. As DNA, the CDR3 is TGCGCCAGCAGCCGAGACGGGGGGAGCAATCAGCCCCAGCATTTT.

This clonotype was detected only a few times. The chain carries TRBV12-3 or TRBV12-4 and TRBJ2-2; the D gene is possibly TRBD2 (6 bases). The CDR3 is 14 residues long. V lost 5 bases and J 2 bases, leaving 9 bases between the germline ends. For the CDR3, the DNA is TGTGCCAGCAGTCACGGGACTAACACCGGGGAGCTGTTTTTT. Its protein is CASSHGTNTGELFF.

This clonotype has a count of ten or more. V gene TRBV12-3 or TRBV12-4 combines with J gene TRBJ2-7; 7 nucleotides line up with TRBD1. The CDR3 consists of 12 residues. V lost 5 bases, J lost 4 bases, and 2 bases stayed unmatched. The CDR3, as DNA: TGTGCCAGCAGTCCCAGGGGGTACGAGCAGTACTTC. Translated, it gives CASSPRGYEQYF.

The chain recombines TRBV4-2 with TRBJ1-1; tentative D call: TRBD1 (5 bases). Germline V gene data show CDR1 as LGHNA and CDR2 as YNFKEQ. This CDR3 contains 14 residues. Trimming pared 4 bases from V and 1 base from J, leaving 10 bases between. CDR3 sequence: CASSLLGTNTEAFF. DNA for the CDR3: TGTGCCAGCAGCCTGCTAGGGACGAACACTGAAGCTTTCTTT.

Only a few counts were recorded for this clonotype. This chain links TRBV15 with TRBJ2-7, with 9 positions matching TRBD1. The V and J ends lost 4 bases and 4 bases, in that order; junction bases with no gene match: 8. The V gene's germline CDR1 is LNHNV and CDR2 YYDKDF (reference sequence). The CDR3 loop spans 15 amino acids. The CDR3 reads CATSIFSGTGYEQYF. DNA of the CDR3: TGTGCCACCAGCATCTTTTCCGGGACAGGGTACGAGCAGTACTTC. The full variable domain, rest sourced from reference TRBV15 and TRBJ2-7, is DAMVIQNPRYQVTQFGKPVTLSCSQTLNHNVMYWYQQKSSQAPKLLFHYYDKDFNNEADTPDNFQSRRPNTSFCFLDIRSPGLGDTAMYLCATSIFSGTGYEQYFGPGTRLTVT.

This clonotype occurred many times. The chain carries TRBV3-1 and TRBJ2-1; D gene unclear. V gave up 2 bases and J gave up 9 bases, with 11 bases separating them. The CDR3 is 13 amino acids. Germline V gene data show CDR1 as LGHDT and CDR2 as YNNKEL (reference sequence). CDR3 bases: TGTGCCAGCAGCCAAATTAATCCGGGTGAGCAGTTCTTC. This gives the protein CASSQINPGEQFF.

This clonotype was recorded a few times. The chain has TRBV6-1 and TRBJ2-5; 10 nucleotides match TRBD2. Trimming took 6 bases from V and 5 from J; bases not matched to a gene: 15. There are 17 residues in the CDR3. CDR1 and CDR2 (germline): MNHNS, SASEGT. The CDR3, as DNA: TGTGCCAGCAGGCCAAAACAGCGGGGGGGCCGCTTGGAGACCCAGTACTTC. This gives the protein CASRPKQRGGRLETQYF.

This clonotype was counted a few times. The chain combines TRBV15 with TRBJ2-3, with D tentatively TRBD2 (6 bases). CDR1 is LNHNV, CDR2 YYDKDF, per germline (reference sequence). The CDR3 consists of 15 residues. The ends were cut back, 0 bases at V and 1 base at J, with 8 bases in the middle. The CDR3 loop reads CATSRDKRGTDTQYF. DNA for the CDR3: TGTGCCACCAGCAGAGATAAGCGGGGCACAGATACGCAGTATTTT.

The chain has TRBV20-1 and TRBJ2-7, with TRBD2 matching 8 bases. V gave up 2 bases and J gave up 0 bases; unmatched junction bases: 9. The CDR3 contains 16 residues. The germline CDR1 and CDR2 sequences are DFQATT and SNEGSKA (reference sequence). This CDR3 reads CSARSVSSGGSYEQYF. The CDR3 DNA sequence: TGCAGTGCTAGATCGGTGTCGAGCGGGGGCTCCTACGAGCAGTACTTC.

This clonotype has just a few counts. This chain links TRBV7-9 with TRBJ1-1; D gene unclear. This CDR3 region has 14 residues. Per germline, CDR1 SEHNR and CDR2 FQNEAQ (reference sequence). Trimming pared 6 bases from V and 0 bases from J, leaving 11 bases between. CDR3 loop: CASSRGLLNTEAFF. The CDR3 bases are TGTGCCAGCAGTCGCGGGTTGCTGAACACTGAAGCTTTCTTT.

The J gene is TRBJ1-4, the V gene TRBV5-1; D is ambiguous. V lost 8 bases, J lost 3 bases, and 20 bases lay in between. There are 16 residues in the CDR3. The germline CDR1 and CDR2 sequences are SGHRS and YFSETQ. CDR3 region: CASSDPVTTANEKLFF. The CDR3 bases are TGCGCCAGTTCGGACCCTGTCACGACGGCTAATGAAAAACTGTTTTTT.

This clonotype was picked up many times. The chain couples TRBV10-3 to TRBJ2-1; D is ambiguous. Germline V gene sequence: CDR1 ENHRY, CDR2 SYGVKD. The CDR3 sequence is 11 residues long. Deletions cut 2 bases from V and 7 bases from J, with 3 bases between. CDR3 nucleotides: TGTGCCATCAGTGAGGGTAATGAGCAGTTCTTC. Its protein product is CAISEGNEQFF.

V usage is TRBV6-1 and J usage is TRBJ1-6, with 8 bases matching TRBD1. Germline CDR1 MNHNS, CDR2 SASEGT. The CDR3 spans 13 residues. The V segment lost 6 bases and the J segment 6 bases; nucleotides outside the gene matches: 1. The CDR3 spells CASRGQVNSPLHF. The CDR3 DNA is TGTGCCAGCAGGGGACAGGTTAATTCACCCCTCCACTTT.

This clonotype has only a few counts. V gene TRBV7-8 combines with J gene TRBJ2-2; 8 nucleotides match TRBD2. This CDR3 spans 16 amino acids. Unmatched junction bases numbered 4, after V lost 2 bases and J lost 2 bases. The germline V gene encodes CDR1 SGHVS and CDR2 FQNEAQ. CDR3 DNA sequence: TGTGCCAGCAGCTTACGACTAGCGCTTAACACCGGGGAGCTGTTTTTT. The encoded protein is CASSLRLALNTGELFF.

At least ten counts were recorded for this clonotype. This sequence joins TRBV10-3 and TRBJ2-5; D may match TRBD1 or TRBD2 (7 bases each). V shed 6 bases and J shed 4 bases, with 12 bases lying between them. This CDR3 is built from 13 residues. CDR1 and CDR2 from the germline V gene are ENHRY and SYGVKD. CDR3 in amino acids: CAISDREGETQYF. The CDR3 region has the DNA TGTGCCATCAGCGACAGGGAGGGAGAGACCCAGTACTTC.